This T cell receptor (beta chain) was retrieved from a study of Graves' ophthalmopathy and Graves' hyperthyroidism. Amplified material comprised TCR beta CDR3 regions derived from RNA transcripts. Second-round multiplex PCR followed a first-round RT-PCR using HTBI primers. Using its own MiXCR run on the multiplex PCR reads, TCRdb lists one record per CDR3 protein. The table includes a few hundred thousand distinct CDR3 sequences, about 40% detected once. Looked up from germline, CDR1 is SGHVS and CDR2 is FQNEAQ. The CDR3 is made up of 14 amino acids. Unmatched junction bases numbered 4, after V lost 2 bases and J lost 5 bases. In this sample, this clonotype turned up many times.

The TCR sequence derives from an adult man with Graves' hyperthyroidism. The rearrangement links TRBV7-8 to TRBJ1-1; 8 nucleotides agree with TRBD1. Sequencing was performed on peripheral blood or thyroid tissue (not recorded which). Written as DNA, the CDR3 is TGTGCCAGCAGCTTAAGTACAGGGGGAACTGAAGCTTTCTTT. Protein sequence: CASSLSTGGTEAFF. The full variable domain, rest sourced from reference TRBV7-8 and TRBJ1-1, is GAGVSQSPRYKVAKRGQDVALRCDPISGHVSLFWYQQALGQGPEFLTYFQNEAQLDKSGLPSDRFFAERPEGSVSTLKIQRTQQEDSAVYLCASSLSTGGTEAFFGQGTRLTVV.